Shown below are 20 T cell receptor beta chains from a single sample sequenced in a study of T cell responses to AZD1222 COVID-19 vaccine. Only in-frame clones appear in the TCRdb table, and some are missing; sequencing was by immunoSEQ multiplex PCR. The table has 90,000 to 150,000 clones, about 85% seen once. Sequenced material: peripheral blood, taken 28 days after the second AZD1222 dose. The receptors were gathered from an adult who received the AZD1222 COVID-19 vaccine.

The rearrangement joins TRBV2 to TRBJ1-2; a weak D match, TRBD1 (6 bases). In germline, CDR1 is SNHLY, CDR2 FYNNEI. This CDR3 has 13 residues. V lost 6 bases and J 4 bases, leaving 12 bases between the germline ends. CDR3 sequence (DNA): TGTGCCAGCAGAAGGACAGACCTCTATGGCTACACCTTC. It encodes CASRRTDLYGYTF.

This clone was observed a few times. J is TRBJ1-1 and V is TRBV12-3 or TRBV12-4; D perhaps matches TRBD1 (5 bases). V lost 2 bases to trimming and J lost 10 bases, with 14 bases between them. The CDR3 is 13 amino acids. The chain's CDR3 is CASSLRGPLRAFF. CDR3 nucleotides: TGTGCCAGCAGTTTAAGGGGTCCTCTTCGAGCTTTCTTT.

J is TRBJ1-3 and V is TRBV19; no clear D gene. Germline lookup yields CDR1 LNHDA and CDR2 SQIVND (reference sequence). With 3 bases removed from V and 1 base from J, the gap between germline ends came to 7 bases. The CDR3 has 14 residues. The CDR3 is CASSIRGSGNTIYF. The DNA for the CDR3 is TGTGCCAGTAGTATTCGTGGTTCTGGAAACACCATATATTTT.

The CDR3 nucleotides read TGTGCCAGCAGCGTAGGGACAAGCAATCAGCCCCAGCATTTT. The encoded protein is CASSVGTSNQPQHF. The chain joins TRBV9 to TRBJ1-5; D is possibly TRBD1 (5 bases). CDR1 is SGDLS, CDR2 YYNGEE, per germline. V lost 0 bases and J lost 1, with 5 bases in between. The CDR3 totals 14 residues.

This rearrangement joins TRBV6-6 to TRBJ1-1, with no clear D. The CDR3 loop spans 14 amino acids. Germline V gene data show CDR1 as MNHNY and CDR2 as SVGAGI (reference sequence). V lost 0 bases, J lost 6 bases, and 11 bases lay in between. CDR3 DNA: TGTGCCAGCAGTTACTCTGGTCGGGCGCCTGAAGCTTTCTTT. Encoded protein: CASSYSGRAPEAFF.

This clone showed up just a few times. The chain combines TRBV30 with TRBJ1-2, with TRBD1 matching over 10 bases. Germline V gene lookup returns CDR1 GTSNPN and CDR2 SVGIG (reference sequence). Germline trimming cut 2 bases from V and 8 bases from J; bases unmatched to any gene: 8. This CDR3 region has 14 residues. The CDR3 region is CAWSRDRGSIGYTF. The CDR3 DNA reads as TGTGCCTGGAGTAGGGACAGGGGATCTATCGGCTACACCTTC.

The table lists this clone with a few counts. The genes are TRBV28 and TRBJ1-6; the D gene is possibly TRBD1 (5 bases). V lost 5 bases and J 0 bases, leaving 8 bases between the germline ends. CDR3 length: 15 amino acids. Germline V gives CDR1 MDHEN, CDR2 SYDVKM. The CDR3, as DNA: TGTGCCAGCAGTCCCGGGGGCTCCTATAATTCACCCCTCCACTTT. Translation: CASSPGGSYNSPLHF.

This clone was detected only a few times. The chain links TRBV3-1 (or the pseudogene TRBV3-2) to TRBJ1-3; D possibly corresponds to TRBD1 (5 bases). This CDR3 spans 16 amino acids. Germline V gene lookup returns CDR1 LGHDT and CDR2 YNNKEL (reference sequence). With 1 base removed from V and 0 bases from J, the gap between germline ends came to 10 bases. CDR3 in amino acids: CASSQAGGGSGNTIYF. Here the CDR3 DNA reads TGTGCCAGCAGCCAAGCGGGTGGGGGCTCTGGAAACACCATATATTTT.

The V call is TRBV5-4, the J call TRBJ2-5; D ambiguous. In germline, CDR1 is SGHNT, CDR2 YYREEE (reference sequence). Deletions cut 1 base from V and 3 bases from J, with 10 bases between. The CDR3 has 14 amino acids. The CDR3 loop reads CASSLFDSEETQYF. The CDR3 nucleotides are TGTGCCAGCAGCTTGTTTGACTCCGAAGAGACCCAGTACTTC.

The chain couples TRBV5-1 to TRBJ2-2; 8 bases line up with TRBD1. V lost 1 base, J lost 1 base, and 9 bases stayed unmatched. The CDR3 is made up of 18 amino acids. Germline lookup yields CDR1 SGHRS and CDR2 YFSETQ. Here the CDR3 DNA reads TGCGCCAGCAGCTTGCGGGCAGGGGGCGCCATGAACACCGGGGAGCTGTTTTTT. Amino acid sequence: CASSLRAGGAMNTGELFF.

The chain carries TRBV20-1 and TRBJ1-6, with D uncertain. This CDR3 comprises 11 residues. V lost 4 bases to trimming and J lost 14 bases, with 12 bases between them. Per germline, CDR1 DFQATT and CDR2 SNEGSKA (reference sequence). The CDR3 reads CSAKLTATLHF. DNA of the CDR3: TGCAGTGCTAAATTAACCGCCACCCTCCACTTT.

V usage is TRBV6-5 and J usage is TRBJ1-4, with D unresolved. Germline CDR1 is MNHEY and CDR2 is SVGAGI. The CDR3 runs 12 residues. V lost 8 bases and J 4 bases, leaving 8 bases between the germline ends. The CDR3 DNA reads TGTGCCAGCGCCAGACTTAATGAAAAACTGTTTTTT. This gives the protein CASARLNEKLFF.

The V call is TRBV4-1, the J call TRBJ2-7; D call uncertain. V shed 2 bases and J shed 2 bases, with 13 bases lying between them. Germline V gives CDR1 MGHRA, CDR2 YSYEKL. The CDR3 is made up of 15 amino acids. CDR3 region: CASSQISAATYEQYF. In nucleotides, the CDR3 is TGCGCCAGCAGCCAAATCTCGGCTGCAACCTACGAGCAGTACTTC.

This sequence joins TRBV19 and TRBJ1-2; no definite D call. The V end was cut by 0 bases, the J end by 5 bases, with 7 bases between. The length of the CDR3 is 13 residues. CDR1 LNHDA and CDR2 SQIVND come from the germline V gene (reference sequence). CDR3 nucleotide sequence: TGTGCCAGTAGTATAGAGGCCTGGTATGGCTACACCTTC. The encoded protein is CASSIEAWYGYTF. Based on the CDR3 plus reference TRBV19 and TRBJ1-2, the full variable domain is DGGITQSPKYLFRKEGQNVTLSCEQNLNHDAMYWYRQDPGQGLRLIYYSQIVNDFQKGDIAEGYSVSREKKESFPLTVTSAQKNPTAFYLCASSIEAWYGYTFGSGTRLTVV.

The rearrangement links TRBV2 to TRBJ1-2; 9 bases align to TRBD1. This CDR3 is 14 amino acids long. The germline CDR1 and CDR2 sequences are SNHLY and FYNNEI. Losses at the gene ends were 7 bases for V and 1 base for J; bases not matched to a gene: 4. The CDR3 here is CASIPTGGNYGYTF. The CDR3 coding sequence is TGTGCCAGCATCCCGACAGGGGGTAACTATGGCTACACCTTC.

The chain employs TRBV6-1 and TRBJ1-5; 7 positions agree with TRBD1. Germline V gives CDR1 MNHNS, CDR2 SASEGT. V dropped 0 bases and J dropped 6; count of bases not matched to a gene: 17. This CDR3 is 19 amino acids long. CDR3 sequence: CASSEARYRQGGLGQPQHF. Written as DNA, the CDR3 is TGTGCCAGCAGTGAAGCCCGATACCGACAGGGCGGGCTGGGTCAGCCCCAGCATTTT.

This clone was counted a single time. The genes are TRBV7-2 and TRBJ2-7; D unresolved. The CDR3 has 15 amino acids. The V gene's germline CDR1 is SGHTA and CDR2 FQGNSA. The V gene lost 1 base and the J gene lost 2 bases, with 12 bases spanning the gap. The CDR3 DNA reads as TGTGCCAGCAGCTTAGGAGCGACGAGCGCCTACGAGCAGTACTTC. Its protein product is CASSLGATSAYEQYF.

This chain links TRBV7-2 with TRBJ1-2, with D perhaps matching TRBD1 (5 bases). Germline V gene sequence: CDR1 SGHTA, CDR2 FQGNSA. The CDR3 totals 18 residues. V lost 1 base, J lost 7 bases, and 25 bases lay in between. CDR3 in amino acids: CASSLGGSGTGYVFGYTF. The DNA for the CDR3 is TGTGCCAGCAGCTTAGGGGGATCCGGGACGGGGTATGTGTTTGGCTACACCTTC.

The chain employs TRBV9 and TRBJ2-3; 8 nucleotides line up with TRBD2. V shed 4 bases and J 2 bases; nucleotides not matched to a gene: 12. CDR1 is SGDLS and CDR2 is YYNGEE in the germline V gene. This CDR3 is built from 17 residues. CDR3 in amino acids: CASSPTGGGAHTDTQYF. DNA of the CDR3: TGTGCCAGCAGCCCCACGGGAGGGGGGGCGCACACAGATACGCAGTATTTT.

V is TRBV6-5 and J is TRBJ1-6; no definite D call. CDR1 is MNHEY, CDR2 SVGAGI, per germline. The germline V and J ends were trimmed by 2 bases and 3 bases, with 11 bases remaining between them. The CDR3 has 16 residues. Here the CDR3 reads CASSYTSRFYNSPLHF. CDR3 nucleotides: TGTGCCAGCAGTTACACGAGCCGATTCTATAATTCACCCCTCCACTTT.